This T cell receptor beta chain was obtained from a study of blood T cell repertoires in COVID-19. Study summary: The samples span acute and convalescent COVID-19 from the United States, Italy and Spain. The cDNA or gDNA used as material had been derived from T cells, B-cell-depleted T cells, or PBMCs.

Authors' methods: Amplified reference gene primers provided the basis for estimating nucleated cell counts. Assay: immunoSEQ multiplex PCR; the TCRdb copy retains only in-frame clones and omits some. That table is the source of V, J and clone size, and D and trimming were worked out from the DNA. The table shows tens of thousands of clones, with roughly four fifths occurring only once. Unmatched junction bases numbered 9, after V lost 3 bases and J lost 9 bases. This CDR3 has 14 residues. Germline V CDR1 and CDR2: SGHRS, YFSETQ. The sequence was obtained from a woman at least 80 years old with acute or convalescent COVID-19. The rearrangement joins TRBV5-1 to TRBJ2-1, with 7 bases lining up with TRBD2. The sample comprised peripheral blood. The CDR3 here is CASSSLWGRAEQFF. DNA of the CDR3: TGCGCCAGCAGCTCCCTGTGGGGGAGGGCTGAGCAGTTCTTC.